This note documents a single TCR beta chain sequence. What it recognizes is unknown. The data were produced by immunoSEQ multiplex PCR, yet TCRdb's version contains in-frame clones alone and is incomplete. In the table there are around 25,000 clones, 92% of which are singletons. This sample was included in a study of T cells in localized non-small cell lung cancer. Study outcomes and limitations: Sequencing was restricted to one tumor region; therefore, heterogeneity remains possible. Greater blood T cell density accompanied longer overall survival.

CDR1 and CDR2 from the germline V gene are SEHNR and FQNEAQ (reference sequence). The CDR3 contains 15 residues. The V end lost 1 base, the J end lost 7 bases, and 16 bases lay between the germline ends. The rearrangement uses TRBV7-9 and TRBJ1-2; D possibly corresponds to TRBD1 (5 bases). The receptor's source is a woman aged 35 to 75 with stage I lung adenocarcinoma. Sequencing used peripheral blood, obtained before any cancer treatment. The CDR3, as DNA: TGTGCCAGCAGCTTAGTCCTCGGGACGGCGGGTGGCTACACCTTC. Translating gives CASSLVLGTAGGYTF.